One and the same sample provided the 24 T cell receptor beta chains below, sequenced in a study of blood T cell repertoires in COVID-19. The repertoire was sequenced with immunoSEQ multiplex PCR; TCRdb's copy has only in-frame clones and lacks some. The sample lists 140,000 or so clones; about 80% were seen once. Sequenced: peripheral blood. These TCRs come from a man in his 70s who had recovered from COVID-19.

The chain joins TRBV11-2 to TRBJ2-3; 7 bases line up with TRBD2. Germline V lookup: CDR1 SGHAT, CDR2 FQNNGV. V shed 5 bases, J shed 1 base, and the junction held 9 bases outside the gene matches. The CDR3 is 16 amino acids. The CDR3 DNA follows: TGTGCCAGCAGCCCGCGGCTAGCGGCACGCACAGATACGCAGTATTTT. Protein sequence: CASSPRLAARTDTQYF.

This clone appeared once. The chain joins TRBV7-8 to TRBJ2-7; D not certain. V lost 0 bases and J 6 bases, leaving 9 bases between the germline ends. Per the germline V gene, CDR1 is SGHVS and CDR2 is FQNEAQ. The CDR3 extends over 13 amino acids. As DNA, the CDR3 is TGTGCCAGCAGCTTAGCGCTTTTCGGCGAGCAGTACTTC. This translates into CASSLALFGEQYF.

This clone was recorded only once. J is TRBJ2-2 and V is TRBV7-9; 7 bases map to TRBD2. The germline CDR1 and CDR2 sequences are SEHNR and FQNEAQ (reference sequence). The CDR3 length is 16 residues. V dropped 5 bases and J dropped 4; count of bases not matched to a gene: 10. The DNA for the CDR3 is TGTGCCAGCAGCACGACTAGCTTACAGTCCACCGGGGAGCTGTTTTTT. Its translation: CASSTTSLQSTGELFF.

V usage is TRBV19 and J usage is TRBJ2-3; 8 positions agree with TRBD2. The J segment lost 3 bases and the V segment lost 5 bases, leaving 7 bases of the junction unmatched. CDR1 is LNHDA and CDR2 is SQIVND in the germline V gene (reference sequence). The CDR3 runs to 15 residues. The CDR3 here is CASSWSGGPTDTQYF. Here the CDR3 DNA reads TGTGCCAGTAGTTGGTCGGGAGGGCCTACAGATACGCAGTATTTT.

The CDR3 spells CASGLAVGTSGADTQYF. The CDR3 DNA reads as TGTGCTAGTGGTTTGGCAGTAGGTACTAGCGGCGCAGATACGCAGTATTTT. The chain carries TRBV12-5 and TRBJ2-3, with 8 bases that match TRBD2. Germline V gives CDR1 LGHNT, CDR2 FRNRAP. J lost 4 bases, V lost 1 base, and 10 bases had no gene match. CDR3 length: 17 amino acids.

A word on this clone: Other nucleotide sequences from this sample produce the same CDR3. V is TRBV18 and J is TRBJ2-7; D remains unclear. Germline V gene lookup returns CDR1 KGHSH and CDR2 LQKENI. The CDR3 spans 13 residues. Between the trimmed V and J ends, which lost 3 bases and 3 bases, there was a span of 9 bases. The CDR3 nucleotides read TGTGCCAGCTCACCTGGGCGCAGCTACGAGCAGTACTTC. Translating it yields CASSPGRSYEQYF.

In this sample, this clone turned up a few times. The chain joins TRBV27 to TRBJ2-2, with 9 bases lining up with TRBD1. The germline V gene has CDR1 MNHEY and CDR2 SMNVEV (reference sequence). The CDR3 runs to 17 residues. V trimming: 2 bases; J trimming: 3 bases; junction bases outside the gene matches: 7. In DNA, the CDR3 is TGTGCCAGCAGTTTAGGGGGACAGGGAGGTTACACCGGGGAGCTGTTTTTT. Translation: CASSLGGQGGYTGELFF.

This chain connects TRBV7-2 to TRBJ1-3; unclear D gene. Trimming took 5 bases from V and 3 from J, leaving 8 bases between them. The CDR3 totals 13 residues. The germline V gene has CDR1 SGHTA and CDR2 FQGNSA. The CDR3 DNA sequence: TGTGCCAGCAGCCCTTCCGGTGGAAACACCATATATTTT. This codes for CASSPSGGNTIYF.

The chain couples TRBV5-8 to TRBJ2-1; D gene unclear. Germline assignment: CDR1 SGHTS and CDR2 YDEGEE. Trimming cost V 4 bases and J 3 bases, with 5 bases left between them. CDR3 length equals 12 residues. The DNA for the CDR3 is TGTGCCAGCAGCGCGGTCTACAATGAGCAGTTCTTC. Protein: CASSAVYNEQFF. Based on the CDR3 plus reference TRBV5-8 and TRBJ2-1, the full variable domain is EAGVTQSPTHLIKTRGQQATLRCSPISGHTSVYWYQQALGLGLQFLLWYDEGEERNRGNFPPRFSGRQFPNYSSELNVNALELEDSALYLCASSAVYNEQFFGPGTRLTVL.

The chain recombines TRBV3-1 (or the pseudogene TRBV3-2) with TRBJ2-5, with a weak D call TRBD2 (6 bases). Trimming removed 0 bases at V and 5 bases at J, with 19 bases between. The germline CDR1 and CDR2 sequences are LGHDT and YNNKEL (reference sequence). The CDR3 covers 17 residues. The CDR3 DNA sequence: TGTGCCAGCAGCCAAGAATTGCGGGGTCCGAAGTCGGAGACCCAGTACTTC. It codes for CASSQELRGPKSETQYF.

The chain recombines TRBV6-5 with TRBJ2-7, with D possibly TRBD1 on 6 matching bases. Trimming removed 0 bases at V and 2 bases at J, with 11 bases between. In germline, CDR1 is MNHEY, CDR2 SVGAGI. CDR3 length: 15 residues. DNA of the CDR3: TGTGCCAGCAGTTACTCGAAGGGGGTGCCCTACGAGCAGTACTTC. Translated: CASSYSKGVPYEQYF.

Here the CDR3 DNA reads TGTGCCAGCAGCTTAGGCGGGAGTAGGGCCGGGGAGCTGTTTTTT. Translated: CASSLGGSRAGELFF. V gene TRBV7-2 combines with J gene TRBJ2-2, with 7 bases lining up with TRBD2. V dropped 1 base and J dropped 6; count of bases not matched to a gene: 5. The CDR3 spans 15 residues. Germline V lookup: CDR1 SGHTA, CDR2 FQGNSA.

The chain has TRBV2 and TRBJ1-2; 9 bases are a match to TRBD1. Per germline, CDR1 SNHLY and CDR2 FYNNEI. This CDR3 contains 15 residues. Unmatched junction bases numbered 8, after V lost 5 bases and J lost 4 bases. The CDR3 region has the DNA TGTGCCAGCAGTCCCGGGACAGGGAATCTCTATGGCTACACCTTC. It translates to CASSPGTGNLYGYTF.

V and J are TRBV19 and TRBJ2-5; 8 positions agree with TRBD2. The CDR3 covers 14 residues. V was pared by 3 bases and J by 5 bases, with 5 bases of the junction left unmatched. CDR1 is LNHDA, CDR2 SQIVND, per germline (reference sequence). The CDR3, as DNA: TGTGCCAGTAGTATTCTAGCGGGTGGGGAGACCCAGTACTTC. This sequence encodes CASSILAGGETQYF.

V usage is TRBV7-2 and J usage is TRBJ2-1; TRBD1 matches at 8 bases. Germline trimming cut 9 bases from V and 10 bases from J; bases unmatched to any gene: 14. From germline, CDR1 is SGHTA and CDR2 FQGNSA. The length of the CDR3 is 14 residues. The CDR3 here is CASTHRTGLEEQFF. The CDR3 DNA sequence: TGTGCCAGTACCCACAGGACAGGGCTAGAGGAGCAGTTCTTC.

DNA for the CDR3: TGCGCCAGCAGCTGGGGACAATACAATGAGCAGTTCTTC. Amino acids: CASSWGQYNEQFF. The chain joins TRBV5-1 to TRBJ2-1; the D gene is possibly TRBD1 (6 bases). Germline CDR1 is SGHRS and CDR2 is YFSETQ. The CDR3 consists of 13 residues. V was pared by 3 bases and J by 4 bases, with 8 bases between.

As DNA, the CDR3 is TGTGCCAGCAGCTTATGGGACACCAAATACAATGAGCAGTTCTTC. Translation: CASSLWDTKYNEQFF. This chain links TRBV7-6 with TRBJ2-1, with a tentative D call TRBD1 (6 bases). Trimming removed 2 bases at V and 4 bases at J, with 12 bases between. The CDR3 is 15 amino acids. In germline, CDR1 is SGHVS, CDR2 FNYEAQ.

V is TRBV3-1 (or the pseudogene TRBV3-2) and J is TRBJ2-1; 8 bases agree with TRBD2. Unmatched junction bases numbered 8, after V lost 3 bases and J lost 4 bases. CDR1 and CDR2 (germline): LGHDT, YNNKEL (reference sequence). This CDR3 contains 16 residues. Here the CDR3 DNA reads TGTGCCAGCAGCCAGTCAAGCGGGAGTTTTTACAATGAGCAGTTCTTC. This gives the protein CASSQSSGSFYNEQFF.

In regard to this clone: Other nucleotide sequences in the sample specify the same CDR3. The J gene is TRBJ2-2, the V gene TRBV18; 7 bases agree with TRBD1. The V segment lost 6 bases and the J segment 3 bases; nucleotides outside the gene matches: 4. The CDR3 has 14 amino acids. The germline CDR1 and CDR2 sequences are KGHSH and LQKENI. Written as DNA, the CDR3 is TGTGCCAGCTCGGGTGACAGGGACACCGGGGAGCTGTTTTTT. Translating it yields CASSGDRDTGELFF.

The V and J genes are TRBV30 and TRBJ2-4; 7 bases are a match to TRBD2. The CDR3 has 16 amino acids. Germline V CDR1 and CDR2: GTSNPN, SVGIG (reference sequence). V dropped 2 bases and J dropped 1; count of bases not matched to a gene: 8. The CDR3 reads CAWSPRFGRAKNIQYF. CDR3 coding DNA: TGTGCCTGGAGTCCACGGTTCGGGAGGGCCAAAAACATTCAGTACTTC.

V and J are TRBV11-2 and TRBJ1-1; 12 bases fit TRBD1. The CDR3 spans 13 residues. Germline loops: CDR1 SGHAT, CDR2 FQNNGV. V trimming: 3 bases; J trimming: 11 bases; junction bases outside the gene matches: 4. CDR3 sequence: CASSLGQGAAAFF. As DNA, the CDR3 is TGTGCCAGCAGCTTGGGACAGGGGGCCGCGGCTTTCTTT.

The chain recombines TRBV29-1 with TRBJ2-5; weak D call: TRBD1 (5 bases). Looked up from germline, CDR1 is SQVTM and CDR2 is ANQGSEA. Trimming took off 4 bases at V and 1 base at J, with 19 bases between the two ends. The CDR3 covers 16 residues. The CDR3 region is CSVGGRALWSQETQYF. The CDR3 bases are TGCAGCGTTGGAGGCAGGGCCCTCTGGTCCCAAGAGACCCAGTACTTC.

This chain connects TRBV30 to TRBJ2-7, with D possibly matching TRBD1 (6 bases). This CDR3 comprises 15 residues. Trimming removed 1 base from V and 0 bases from J, with 13 bases in between. Germline loops: CDR1 GTSNPN, CDR2 SVGIG (reference sequence). CDR3 nucleotide sequence: TGTGCCTGGAGTGAAAATAGCAGGGGCTCCTACGAGCAGTACTTC. It yields the protein CAWSENSRGSYEQYF. Complete variable domain (other parts from reference TRBV30 and TRBJ2-7): SQTIHQWPATLVQPVGSPLSLECTVEGTSNPNLYWYRQAAGRGLQLLFYSVGIGQISSEVPQNLSASRPQDRQFILSSKKLLLSDSGFYLCAWSENSRGSYEQYFGPGTRLTVT.

V gene TRBV30 combines with J gene TRBJ2-5; a weak D match, TRBD2 (6 bases). Between the trimmed V and J ends, which lost 4 bases and 7 bases, there was a span of 16 bases. Germline V gene data show CDR1 as GTSNPN and CDR2 as SVGIG (reference sequence). The length of the CDR3 is 13 residues. The CDR3 DNA reads as TGTGCCTGGACTATGGGACTCGGCGGGACCCAGTACTTC. As protein: CAWTMGLGGTQYF.